One TCR beta chain is described in this entry. Assay: immunoSEQ multiplex PCR; the TCRdb copy retains only in-frame clones and omits some. The sample has about 89,000 clones; 94% are singletons. The entry originates in a study of T cell changes during pregnancy in multiple sclerosis. Germline assignment: CDR1 KGHSH and CDR2 LQKENI. This CDR3 is 17 amino acids long. Trimming shortened V by 2 bases and J by 2 bases, and 17 bases separated the two germline ends. The chain recombines TRBV18 with TRBJ2-3; a weak D match, TRBD1 (5 bases). The TCR comes from a female donor with multiple sclerosis, enrolled in a pregnancy study. Sequenced here: peripheral blood, sampled in the third trimester of pregnancy. The CDR3 reads CASSPEPGHPSTDTQYF. CDR3 bases: TGTGCCAGCTCACCAGAACCCGGACACCCATCCACAGATACGCAGTATTTT.